This T cell receptor (beta chain) emerged from a study of graft-versus-host responses after intestinal transplantation. Whole-study context: Anti-thymocyte globulin induction was given to all recipients, followed by tacrolimus and steroids for roughly 3 years.

Study-wide findings and caveats: GvH clonotypes were identified within recipient marrow, with a subset emerging first in ileum or blood. Association was observed between peak circulating GvH clone levels and early post-transplant HvG declines.

The V gene's germline CDR1 is LNHDA and CDR2 SQIVND (reference sequence). The CDR3 runs 15 residues. V shed 5 bases, J shed 9 bases, and the junction held 11 bases outside the gene matches. Repertoires were generated with immunoSEQ multiplex PCR, while TCRdb's copy carries only in-frame clones and drops some. Here the sample spans tens of thousands of clones, more than 90% being singletons. About this clone itself: Its antigen is as yet unknown.

The receptor comes from a human patient who received an intestinal transplant, so some T cells may come from the graft donor. The chain couples TRBV19 to TRBJ2-1; TRBD1 matches 9 bases. The starting material was PBMCs, obtained 16 days after intestinal transplant. The CDR3, as DNA: TGTGCCAGTAGTTTTCCCGGGACAGGGATGGGTGAGCAGTTCTTC. Translation gives CASSFPGTGMGEQFF. Full variable domain (outside the CDR3, taken from reference TRBV19 and TRBJ2-1): DGGITQSPKYLFRKEGQNVTLSCEQNLNHDAMYWYRQDPGQGLRLIYYSQIVNDFQKGDIAEGYSVSREKKESFPLTVTSAQKNPTAFYLCASSFPGTGMGEQFFGPGTRLTVL.